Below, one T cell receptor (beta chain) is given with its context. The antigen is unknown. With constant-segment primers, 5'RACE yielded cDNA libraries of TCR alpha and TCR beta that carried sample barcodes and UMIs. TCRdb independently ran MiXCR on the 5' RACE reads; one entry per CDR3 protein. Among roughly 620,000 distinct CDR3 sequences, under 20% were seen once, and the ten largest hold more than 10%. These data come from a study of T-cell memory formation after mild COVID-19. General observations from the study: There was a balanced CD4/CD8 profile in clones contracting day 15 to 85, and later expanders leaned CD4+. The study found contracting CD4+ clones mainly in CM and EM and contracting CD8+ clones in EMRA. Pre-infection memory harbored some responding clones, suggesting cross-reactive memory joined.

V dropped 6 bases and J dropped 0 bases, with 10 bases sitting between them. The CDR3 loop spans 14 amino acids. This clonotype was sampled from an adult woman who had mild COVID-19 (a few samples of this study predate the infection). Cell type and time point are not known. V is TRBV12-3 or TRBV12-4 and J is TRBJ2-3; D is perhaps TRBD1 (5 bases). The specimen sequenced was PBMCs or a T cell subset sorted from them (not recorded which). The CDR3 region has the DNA TGTGCCAGCAGCCGCAGGACAAGCACAGATACGCAGTATTTT. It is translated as CASSRRTSTDTQYF.